This T cell receptor beta chain was captured in a study of blood T cell repertoires in COVID-19. The CDR3 runs to 15 residues. V shed 7 bases and J shed 8 bases, with 21 bases lying between them. CDR1 MNHNY and CDR2 SVGAGI come from the germline V gene (reference sequence). As originally analysed: Researchers report that nucleated cell counts were estimated from reference gene primer amplification. Sequencing used immunoSEQ multiplex PCR; TCRdb keeps in-frame clones, though not all of them. Clonal size and the V and J genes are those of that table, whereas D and trimming came from the DNA. The data hold around 200,000 clones, with approximately 82% observed a single time.

The V call is TRBV6-6, the J call TRBJ1-3; D not certain. The specimen was peripheral blood. This TCR was sampled from a man aged 50 or older with active or convalescent COVID-19. The chain's CDR3 is CASTKSTPPRDTIYF. The CDR3 DNA is TGTGCCAGCACCAAATCAACTCCCCCGAGGGACACCATATATTTT.